This T cell receptor (beta chain) was documented in a study of blood T cell repertoires in COVID-19. The germline V and J ends were trimmed by 5 bases and 0 bases, with 13 bases remaining between them. The CDR3 sequence is 15 residues long. CDR1 and CDR2 (germline): MNHEY, SVGEGT. All recovered Cohort 3 donors got two negative PCRs, got clearance, or saw symptom resolution. Only in-frame clones appear in the TCRdb table, and some are missing; sequencing was by immunoSEQ multiplex PCR. The repertoire holds 490,000 or so clones, around nine tenths seen once, with around 7.9% in the top ten. This clonotype originated in a woman in her sixties or seventies who had recovered from COVID-19. V is TRBV6-2 or TRBV6-3 and J is TRBJ1-1; a possible D gene is TRBD1 (5 bases). The source material was PBMCs or T cells enriched from blood (not recorded which). In nucleotides, the CDR3 is TGTGCCAGCAGTCCACGGACACCCATGAACACTGAAGCTTTCTTT. It encodes CASSPRTPMNTEAFF.